This entry describes one T cell receptor (beta chain). Its antigen is undetermined. Primers for the PCR totalled 60 Vbeta and 13 Jbeta. Assay used: immunoSEQ multiplex PCR; TCRdb lists only in-frame clones, some missing. The sample consists of 130,000 or so clones, under 75% of them appearing once. This specimen belongs to a study of cytomegalovirus exposure and HLA in healthy donors. Findings and limits, study-wide: Rare TCR sequences predominated, though certain public TCRs were found in many donors. The study reported that TCR beta sequences accurately predicted HLA-A and HLA-B alleles in most subjects.

The CDR3 sequence is 17 residues long. V was trimmed by 1 base and J by 0 bases, leaving 11 bases between them. Per the germline V gene, CDR1 is SGHRS and CDR2 is YFSETQ. The chain recombines TRBV5-1 with TRBJ2-6; maybe TRBD1 (6 bases). This sequence originates from a woman between 40 and 55 years old in good health and CMV-seronegative. Sample: PBMCs. The CDR3 reads CASSLLGQSSGANVLTF. The DNA of the CDR3 is TGCGCCAGCAGCTTGCTAGGACAGTCCTCTGGGGCCAACGTCCTGACTTTC.